The clone carrying this T cell receptor beta chain was observed a few times. Antigen unknown. This entry belongs to a study of T cell responses to AZD1222 COVID-19 vaccine. General study points: Among the donors, most were white British and more were female, and clonal diversity was possibly underestimated. Repertoires were sampled only after the peak T cell response. Along spike, vaccine-associated CD4 TCRs were found throughout, with dominance at 160-218 and 743-854. Two AZD1222 administrations were followed by greater Spike-specific TCR breadth and depth.

TCRdb keeps only in-frame clones here, not all; method: immunoSEQ multiplex PCR. The sample holds approximately 120,000 clones; about 90% are singletons and the top ten take 7.5%. This receptor was identified in an adult in good health. The specimen comprised peripheral blood, sampled on day 0 of AZD1222 vaccination.

The CDR3 reads CASSLRVGVLGGEQFF. In DNA form, the CDR3 reads TGTGCCAGCAGCTTAAGGGTAGGAGTCCTCGGCGGTGAGCAGTTCTTC. The V gene is TRBV5-6, the J gene TRBJ2-1; D gene unclear. CDR3 length equals 16 residues. The V end was cut by 2 bases, the J end by 9 bases, with 21 bases between. Germline CDR1 SGHDT, CDR2 YYEEEE.